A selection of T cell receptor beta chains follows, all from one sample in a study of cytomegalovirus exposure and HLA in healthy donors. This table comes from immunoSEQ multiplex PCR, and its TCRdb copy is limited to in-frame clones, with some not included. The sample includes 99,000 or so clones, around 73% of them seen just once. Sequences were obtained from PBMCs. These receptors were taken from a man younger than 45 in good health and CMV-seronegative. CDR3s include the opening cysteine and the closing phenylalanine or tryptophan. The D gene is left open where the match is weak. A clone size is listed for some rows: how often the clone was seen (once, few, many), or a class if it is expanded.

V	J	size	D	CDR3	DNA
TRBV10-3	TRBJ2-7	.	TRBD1	CAISSDRREQYF	TGTGCCATCAGTTCGGACAGGCGCGAGCAGTACTTC
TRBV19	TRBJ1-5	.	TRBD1	CASSTVGQGVSQPQHF	TGTGCCAGTAGTACCGTTGGACAGGGGGTAAGCCAGCCCCAGCATTTT
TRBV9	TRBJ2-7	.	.	CASSVAGESYEQYF	TGTGCCAGCAGCGTAGCGGGAGAATCCTACGAGCAGTACTTC
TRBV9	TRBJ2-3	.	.	CASTISGFPEDTQYF	TGTGCCAGCACCATTAGCGGTTTCCCGGAAGATACGCAGTATTTT
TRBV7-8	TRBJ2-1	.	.	CASRGLDEQFF	TGTGCCAGCAGGGGACTTGATGAGCAGTTCTTC
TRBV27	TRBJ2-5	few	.	CASSPLGRERGRETQYF	TGTGCCAGCAGTCCCCTAGGCAGGGAACGCGGAAGGGAGACCCAGTACTTC
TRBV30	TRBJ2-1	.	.	CAGGGPSGQFF	TGTGCCGGCGGAGGGCCTTCGGGGCAGTTCTTC
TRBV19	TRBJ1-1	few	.	CASSYGVRTEAFF	TGTGCCAGTAGCTACGGGGTGAGAACTGAAGCTTTCTTT
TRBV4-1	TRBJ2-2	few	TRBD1	CASSQGTGKGNTGELFF	TGCGCCAGCAGCCAAGGGACAGGGAAAGGGAACACCGGGGAGCTGTTTTTT
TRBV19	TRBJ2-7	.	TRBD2	CASSIALAGHQQYF	TGTGCCAGTAGTATAGCACTAGCGGGCCACCAGCAGTACTTC
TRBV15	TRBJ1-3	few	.	CATRTSSGNTIYF	TGTGCCACCCGGACAAGCTCTGGAAACACCATATATTTT
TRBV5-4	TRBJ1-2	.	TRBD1	CASSLGRQGTIYGYTF	TGTGCCAGCAGCTTAGGGAGACAGGGCACCATCTATGGCTACACCTTC
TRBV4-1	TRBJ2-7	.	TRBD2	CASSVGEGFVYEQYF	TGCGCCAGCAGCGTTGGGGAGGGGTTCGTTTACGAGCAGTACTTC
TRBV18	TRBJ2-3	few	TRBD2	CASSPGLAGVKTDTQYF	TGTGCCAGCTCACCCGGACTAGCGGGGGTTAAAACAGATACGCAGTATTTT
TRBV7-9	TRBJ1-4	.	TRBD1	CVSEIPGQGVATNEKLFF	TGTGTCAGCGAAATACCGGGACAGGGGGTTGCAACTAATGAAAAACTGTTTTTT
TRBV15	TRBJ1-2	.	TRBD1	CATSTIQGAPTFSGYTF	TGTGCCACCAGCACGATACAGGGGGCGCCGACTTTTTCGGGCTACACCTTC
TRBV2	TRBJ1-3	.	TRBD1	CASSETGFGNTIYF	TGTGCCAGCAGTGAGACAGGGTTTGGAAACACCATATATTTT
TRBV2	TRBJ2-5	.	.	CASTTDRTWETQYF	TGTGCCAGCACTACTGACAGGACCTGGGAGACCCAGTACTTC
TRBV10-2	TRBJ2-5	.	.	CASSQVGSGTQETQYF	TGCGCCAGCAGCCAGGTGGGAAGCGGGACACAAGAGACCCAGTACTTC
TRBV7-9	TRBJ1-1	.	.	CASSRRQPTEAFF	TGTGCCAGCAGCCGACGACAGCCGACTGAAGCTTTCTTT
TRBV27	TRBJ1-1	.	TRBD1	CASTSRRGRGSWTEAFF	TGTGCCAGCACCTCCCGCAGGGGGCGCGGTAGTTGGACTGAAGCTTTCTTT
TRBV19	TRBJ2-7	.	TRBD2	CASRPTSDRYEQYF	TGTGCCAGTAGACCGACTAGCGACCGCTACGAGCAGTACTTC
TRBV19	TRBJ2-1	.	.	CASSIEGGRRLDNEQFF	TGTGCCAGTAGTATAGAGGGGGGACGGAGGCTAGACAATGAGCAGTTCTTC
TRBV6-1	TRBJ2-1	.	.	CASSEAGSSYNEQFF	TGTGCCAGCAGTGAGGCGGGGAGCTCCTACAATGAGCAGTTCTTC
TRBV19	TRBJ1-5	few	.	CASRDFYSNQPQHF	TGTGCCAGCCGGGACTTCTATAGCAATCAGCCCCAGCATTTT
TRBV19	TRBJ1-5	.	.	CASCVADSNQPQHF	TGTGCCAGTTGCGTCGCTGATAGCAATCAGCCCCAGCATTTT
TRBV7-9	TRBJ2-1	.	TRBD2	CASSSTSSGIYNEQFF	TGTGCCAGCAGCTCGACGTCTAGCGGGATTTACAATGAGCAGTTCTTC
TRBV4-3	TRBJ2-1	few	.	CASSQDYRRYSYNEQFF	TGCGCCAGCAGCCAAGATTATCGTCGTTACTCCTACAATGAGCAGTTCTTC
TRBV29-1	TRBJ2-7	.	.	CSVDNLRGHSYEQYF	TGCAGCGTTGATAATTTGCGGGGCCACTCCTACGAGCAGTACTTC